This T cell receptor (beta chain) was sequenced during a study of TIL therapy for anti-PD-1-resistant metastatic lung cancer. Overall study: Median patient age was about 50, ranging 38-75 years.

The time point here: pre-treatment sample, taken before nivolumab and TIL therapy. From germline, CDR1 is SGHNT and CDR2 YENEEA. Trimming stripped 1 base from V and 9 bases from J, with 6 bases between. The CDR3 is made up of 12 amino acids. This was the immunoSEQ v3 assay. The table came from immunoSEQ multiplex PCR; TCRdb's copy has only in-frame clones and leaves some out. The sample holds 45,000 to 60,000 clones, about 80% seen once. The starting material was blood, obtained at baseline. The source of this sequence is a woman aged 25 to 80 with non-small cell lung cancer. The chain carries TRBV11-3 and TRBJ2-2, with D uncertain. This CDR3 reads CASSLGSRELFF. In DNA form, the CDR3 reads TGTGCCAGCAGCTTAGGATCCAGGGAGCTGTTTTTT.